This T cell receptor beta chain is drawn from a study of early T cells in non-severe SARS-CoV-2 infection. Study background: Investigators sequenced bulk RNA drawn from unsorted whole blood, and chains remained unpaired.

V was cut by 4 bases and J by 3 bases, with 12 bases left in between. Looked up from germline, CDR1 is MGHDK and CDR2 is SYGVNS. This CDR3 is 15 amino acids long. Unique molecular identifiers (one per individual cDNA molecule) were attached. TCRdb itself ran the 5' RACE reads through MiXCR, one entry per CDR3 protein. The sample includes 25,000 to 35,000 distinct CDR3 sequences, 6% to 7.5% seen only once; the top ten take 30% to 35%. Whole-study findings and limits: Clonotype matching in VDJdb favored anti-spike CD8 responses and did not capture private and CD4 specificities.

This clonotype was recorded a few times. What it binds is unknown. Sequenced here: whole blood, sampled at baseline. The source is an adult who was a healthcare worker with PCR-confirmed SARS-CoV-2 infection or an uninfected control (not recorded which). This chain joins TRBV25-1 and TRBJ2-2; D is undetermined. Here the CDR3 DNA reads TGTGCCAGCAGTGGCACCAATGGATACACCGGGGAGCTGTTTTTT. Translation gives CASSGTNGYTGELFF. Full variable domain (rest looked up from reference TRBV25-1 and TRBJ2-2): EADIYQTPRYLVIGTGKKITLECSQTMGHDKMYWYQQDPGMELHLIHYSYGVNSTEKGDLSSESTVSRIRTEHFPLTLESARPSHTSQYLCASSGTNGYTGELFFGEGSRLTVL.